This entry lists 23 T cell receptor beta chains sequenced from one sample in a study of T cell repertoires in cytomegalovirus infection. What these receptors recognize is not known. TCRdb analysed the reads with MiXCR anew, one entry per CDR3 protein. The table records 70,000 to 85,000 distinct CDR3 sequences, roughly 39% of them present only once. The sequences come from CD8+ T cells from cultured PBMCs, collected from culture after CMV antigen stimulation. These receptors all stem from a human donor in good health (CMV status not recorded). Some clones in this sample may be carry-over from other donors' samples.

Only a few counts were recorded for this clonotype. This chain's CDR3 is CASSWGATDTQYF. CDR3 sequence (DNA): TGTGCCAGCAGCTGGGGGGCCACAGATACGCAGTATTTT. The chain couples TRBV12-3 or TRBV12-4 to TRBJ2-3; possibly TRBD1 or TRBD2 for D (6 bases each). The CDR3 length is 13 residues. The V end was cut by 6 bases, the J end by 2 bases, with 9 bases between.

V usage is TRBV7-2 and J usage is TRBJ1-1; D uncertain. The ends were cut back, 1 base at V and 7 bases at J, with 13 bases in the middle. This CDR3 has 14 amino acids. Germline CDR1 is SGHTA and CDR2 is FQGNSA. Here the CDR3 DNA reads TGTGCCAGCAGCTTAGTTCATCTTGACAATGAAGCTTTCTTT. It yields the protein CASSLVHLDNEAFF.

About this clonotype: Possible read error: a much larger clone is one base away. This chain uses TRBV7-3 with TRBJ2-5; perhaps TRBD1 as D (6 bases). The length of the CDR3 is 13 residues. The V gene's germline CDR1 is SGHTA and CDR2 FQGTGA. V lost 4 bases and J lost 2, with 8 bases in between. The CDR3 DNA follows: TGTGCCAGCAGCTCAAGGGGGCAAGAGACCCAGTACTTC. Amino acid sequence: CASSSRGQETQYF.

This clonotype occurred a few times. The chain joins TRBV2 to TRBJ2-7; possible D gene TRBD1, 5 bases. Deletions cut 5 bases from V and 0 bases from J, with 17 bases between. The CDR3 spans 16 residues. Germline CDR1 and CDR2: SNHLY and FYNNEI. CDR3 loop: CASSQRLNRNSYEQYF. The CDR3 DNA reads as TGTGCCAGCAGTCAAAGGCTTAACAGGAACTCCTACGAGCAGTACTTC.

This clonotype was observed a few times. V is TRBV4-1 and J is TRBJ2-5; 12 bases align to TRBD1. Looked up from germline, CDR1 is MGHRA and CDR2 is YSYEKL. V was clipped by 4 bases and J by 4 bases; unmatched bases: 10. CDR3 size: 17 residues. This CDR3 reads CASSLLQGQGAGETQYF. In DNA, the CDR3 is TGCGCCAGCAGCCTGCTCCAGGGACAGGGGGCAGGAGAGACCCAGTACTTC.

The rearrangement uses TRBV25-1 and TRBJ1-2; 8 bases align to TRBD1. There are 13 residues in the CDR3. The J segment lost 7 bases and the V segment lost 4 bases, leaving 5 bases of the junction unmatched. Germline values: CDR1 MGHDK, CDR2 SYGVNS. DNA for the CDR3: TGTGCCAGCAGTGGGGCAGGGGGCGTTGGCTACACCTTC. This sequence encodes CASSGAGGVGYTF.

This clonotype was seen repeatedly, ten times or more. The rearrangement uses TRBV2 and TRBJ1-2, with TRBD1 matching 10 bases. The CDR3 runs to 15 residues. Germline V lookup: CDR1 SNHLY, CDR2 FYNNEI. J lost 3 bases, V lost 1 base, and 2 bases had no gene match. Here the CDR3 DNA reads TGTGCCAGCAGTGAAGTGACAGGGGGCTACTATGGCTACACCTTC. Amino acids: CASSEVTGGYYGYTF.

V and J are TRBV7-6 and TRBJ2-3; D ambiguous. Trimming cost V 4 bases and J 2 bases, with 22 bases left between them. The length of the CDR3 is 18 residues. From germline, CDR1 is SGHVS and CDR2 FNYEAQ. CDR3 protein: CASSSNDRTVGPTDTQYF. For the CDR3, the DNA is TGTGCCAGCAGCTCGAATGATCGGACGGTTGGGCCCACAGATACGCAGTATTTT.

V is TRBV6-5 and J is TRBJ1-4; 9 bases agree with TRBD1. With V trimmed by 6 bases and J by 6 bases, 5 bases remained unmatched. This CDR3 spans 14 amino acids. In germline, CDR1 is MNHEY, CDR2 SVGAGI. CDR3 loop: CASRFRDRDEKLFF. CDR3 sequence (DNA): TGTGCCAGCAGATTCCGGGACAGGGATGAAAAACTGTTTTTT.

This clonotype was seen ten or more times. The V gene is TRBV20-1, the J gene TRBJ2-7, with TRBD1 as a possible D gene (6 bases). CDR1 is DFQATT, CDR2 SNEGSKA, per germline (reference sequence). Between the trimmed V and J ends, which lost 6 bases and 2 bases, there was a span of 23 bases. This CDR3 spans 16 amino acids. As DNA, the CDR3 is TGCAGTGCCATTGCCCGGCTCGGGACACATACCTACGAGCAGTACTTC. Translated: CSAIARLGTHTYEQYF.

This sequence joins TRBV27 and TRBJ2-3, with no clear D. The CDR3 runs 14 residues. Germline values: CDR1 MNHEY, CDR2 SMNVEV (reference sequence). Trimming stripped 4 bases from V and 3 bases from J, with 11 bases between. CDR3 amino acids: CASSSKRITDTQYF. The CDR3 DNA is TGTGCCAGCAGTTCGAAACGGATTACAGATACGCAGTATTTT.

Only one count was recorded for this clonotype. This chain links TRBV6-6 with TRBJ1-2; D is undetermined. The CDR3 has 11 residues. Germline V gene lookup returns CDR1 MNHNY and CDR2 SVGAGI (reference sequence). V was pared by 6 bases and J by 8 bases, with 10 bases between. DNA for the CDR3: TGTGCCAGCAGCTTCGCTACAGGCTACACCTTC. As protein: CASSFATGYTF.

The V and J genes are TRBV7-9 and TRBJ2-1; a weak D match, TRBD1 (6 bases). Germline V gives CDR1 SEHNR, CDR2 FQNEAQ (reference sequence). The CDR3 is 16 residues long. The germline V and J ends were trimmed by 4 bases and 2 bases, with 15 bases remaining between them. The CDR3 region is CASSSPSRGTYNEQFF. The CDR3 nucleotides are TGTGCCAGCAGCTCACCCTCCAGGGGCACCTACAATGAGCAGTTCTTC.

This clonotype was detected once. The chain joins TRBV29-1 to TRBJ2-5, with 11 bases aligning to TRBD2. The ends lost 0 bases at V and 1 base at J; junction bases unmatched: 10. This CDR3 comprises 18 residues. Germline V CDR1 and CDR2: SQVTM, ANQGSEA. CDR3 loop: CSVEDPTLAGGGQETQYF. The CDR3 coding sequence is TGCAGCGTTGAAGATCCCACCTTAGCGGGAGGGGGCCAAGAGACCCAGTACTTC.

The chain links TRBV7-9 to TRBJ2-1, with 8 bases aligning to TRBD2. CDR1 and CDR2 (germline): SEHNR, FQNEAQ (reference sequence). CDR3 length equals 15 residues. Losses at the gene ends were 5 bases for V and 4 bases for J; bases not matched to a gene: 7. The CDR3 loop is CASSPPGLGYNEQFF. For the CDR3, the DNA is TGTGCCAGCAGCCCCCCGGGACTAGGTTACAATGAGCAGTTCTTC.

The table lists this clonotype with a few counts. V is TRBV7-2 and J is TRBJ2-7, with D maybe TRBD1 (6 bases). V was trimmed by 6 bases and J by 6 bases, leaving 15 bases between them. This CDR3 spans 13 amino acids. Germline CDR1 SGHTA, CDR2 FQGNSA. CDR3 amino acids: CASSSTGSPEQYF. The CDR3 region has the DNA TGTGCCAGCAGTTCCACAGGGTCTCCCGAGCAGTACTTC.

This clonotype has only a few counts. J is TRBJ2-3 and V is TRBV7-9, with TRBD2 as a possible D gene (6 bases). The germline V gene has CDR1 SEHNR and CDR2 FQNEAQ (reference sequence). The CDR3 sequence is 14 residues long. V lost 0 bases and J lost 5, with 9 bases in between. For the CDR3, the DNA is TGTGCCAGCAGCTTAGCACGGGGGTTAGATACGCAGTATTTT. It encodes CASSLARGLDTQYF.

CDR3 amino acids: CASSYLGGVSKRSSYNSPLHF. In DNA form, the CDR3 reads TGTGCCAGCAGTTACCTCGGGGGGGTCTCAAAAAGGAGCTCCTATAATTCACCCCTCCACTTT. The chain uses TRBV6-5 and TRBJ1-6, with a weak D call TRBD1 (5 bases). Germline-derived CDR1 and CDR2 are MNHEY and SVGAGI. The V end lost 2 bases, the J end lost 0 bases, and 23 bases lay between the germline ends. This CDR3 comprises 21 residues.

This chain joins TRBV4-2 and TRBJ2-7, with D possibly TRBD2 on 5 matching bases. V lost 3 bases, J lost 4 bases, and 22 bases lay in between. Germline values: CDR1 LGHNA, CDR2 YNFKEQ. The CDR3 consists of 17 residues. The CDR3 region is CASSQEVPHKLEYEQYF. CDR3 sequence (DNA): TGTGCCAGCAGCCAGGAGGTCCCGCACAAATTGGAATACGAGCAGTACTTC.

This clonotype was counted between two and nine times. The V and J genes are TRBV7-2 and TRBJ2-1, with 8 bases that match TRBD2. Germline CDR1 is SGHTA and CDR2 is FQGNSA. The CDR3 loop spans 15 amino acids. V shed 2 bases, J shed 2 bases, and the junction held 2 bases outside the gene matches. CDR3 sequence reads: CASSLSAGAYNEQFF. CDR3 in DNA: TGTGCCAGCAGCTTATCAGCGGGGGCCTACAATGAGCAGTTCTTC.

This chain connects TRBV5-4 to TRBJ2-1; weak D call: TRBD1 (6 bases). CDR3 length: 16 residues. The V and J ends lost 4 bases and 0 bases respectively, with 14 bases between them. The germline V gene has CDR1 SGHNT and CDR2 YYREEE (reference sequence). CDR3 coding DNA: TGTGCCAGCAGCCCCCCTCAGGGGAGCTCCTACAATGAGCAGTTCTTC. This sequence encodes CASSPPQGSSYNEQFF. The full variable domain, rest sourced from reference TRBV5-4 and TRBJ2-1, is ETGVTQSPTHLIKTRGQQVTLRCSSQSGHNTVSWYQQALGQGPQFIFQYYREEENGRGNFPPRFSGLQFPNYSSELNVNALELDDSALYLCASSPPQGSSYNEQFFGPGTRLTVL.

This clonotype came up a few times. The chain has TRBV7-9 and TRBJ2-7; TRBD1 might be the D (5 bases). The CDR3 is 14 residues long. Deletions cut 2 bases from V and 6 bases from J, with 14 bases between. Germline values: CDR1 SEHNR, CDR2 FQNEAQ (reference sequence). The CDR3 is CASSLLGQGGEQYF. DNA for the CDR3: TGTGCCAGCAGCTTACTTGGCCAGGGTGGCGAGCAGTACTTC.

The J gene is TRBJ2-5, the V gene TRBV5-1; 8 nucleotides line up with TRBD2. J gave up 2 bases and V 0 bases, and 9 bases lay outside the gene matches. Germline lookup yields CDR1 SGHRS and CDR2 YFSETQ. The CDR3 contains 17 residues. Here the CDR3 DNA reads TGCGCCAGCAGCTTGGATCAGGCGGCTAGCGGGCAAGAGACCCAGTACTTC. This sequence encodes CASSLDQAASGQETQYF.